Listed below are T cell receptor beta chains from one sample, sequenced in a study of T cells in Graves' hyperthyroidism and ophthalmopathy. TCRdb reprocessed the multiplex PCR reads with MiXCR, giving one entry per CDR3 protein. Among about 570,000 distinct CDR3 sequences listed, under 60% were seen once. Material: peripheral blood or thyroid tissue (not recorded which). The receptors come from an adult woman with Graves' disease, either hyperthyroidism or ophthalmopathy (not recorded which). Each CDR3 is given with its conserved first and last residue. D genes are given only for firm matches. Clone size is given for some rows only: seen once, a few or many times, or a class if the clone is expanded.

TRBJ1-1	many	-	TRBV30	TGTGCCCGTATGAACTCCGGGGACACTGAAGCTTTCTTT	CARMNSGDTEAFF
TRBJ2-7	-	-	TRBV10-3	TGTGCCATCAGTGATGGGGTGGCCGCATACGAGCAGTACTTC	CAISDGVAAYEQYF
TRBJ2-6	-	-	TRBV19	TGTGCCAGTAGTATAGTGGGGGGGGCCAACGTCCTGACTTTC	CASSIVGGANVLTF
TRBJ1-2	-	TRBD1	TRBV15	TGTGCCACCAGCAGAGATATCCGAAACACCGGGACAGGGTATGGCTACACCTTC	CATSRDIRNTGTGYGYTF
TRBJ1-1	-	TRBD1	TRBV6-6	TGTGCCAGCAGTTCATCCAGGGGGCGCGGGAACACTGAAGCTTTCTTT	CASSSSRGRGNTEAFF
TRBJ1-6	-	-	TRBV7-2	TGTGCCAGCAGTTACAAAGGCGGGAAAAATTCACCCCTCCACTTT	CASSYKGGKNSPLHF
TRBJ1-5	-	-	TRBV2	TGTGCCAGCAGTGAAGCCGGGAGCCGTCAGCCCCAGCATTTT	CASSEAGSRQPQHF
TRBJ2-5	-	-	TRBV29-1	TGCAGCGTTGAAGATGGACAGAAAGAGACCCAGTACTTC	CSVEDGQKETQYF
TRBJ1-5	many	TRBD1	TRBV20-1	TGCAGTGCTACGGACAGGTCCCATCAGCCCCAGCATTTT	CSATDRSHQPQHF
TRBJ2-5	-	TRBD2	TRBV7-7	TGTGCTAGCAGCCGTACTAGCGCGATGATGGAGACCCAGTACTTC	CASSRTSAMMETQYF
TRBJ2-2	few	TRBD2	TRBV10-3	TGTGCCATCAGGACCGCCGGGACTAGGAACACCGGGGAGCTGTTTTTT	CAIRTAGTRNTGELFF
TRBJ2-7	-	-	TRBV9	TGTGCCAGCAGCGTAGGTCAGGAATGGTACGAGCAGTACTTC	CASSVGQEWYEQYF
TRBJ2-3	-	-	TRBV7-9	TGTGCCAGCCGACCCCGGGACGTCGGTACAGATACGCAGTATTTT	CASRPRDVGTDTQYF
TRBJ2-7	-	TRBD1	TRBV7-2	TGTGCCAGCAGCCGACAGGGTGCCACCTACGAGCAGTACTTC	CASSRQGATYEQYF
TRBJ1-2	-	-	TRBV15	TGTGCCACCAGCATGGGCGGCTATGGCTACACCTTC	CATSMGGYGYTF
TRBJ2-7	few	-	TRBV25-1	TGTGCCAGCAGTGAATCCCCAGGGGACGAGCAGTACTTC	CASSESPGDEQYF
TRBJ2-7	-	TRBD2	TRBV7-6	TGTGCCAGCAGCCGCCGGGGGGAGTACGAGCAGTACTTC	CASSRRGEYEQYF
TRBJ2-7	-	-	TRBV6-5	TGTGCCAGCAGCGTAGATTTGGGGGACTACGAGCAGTACTTC	CASSVDLGDYEQYF
TRBJ1-6	-	-	TRBV25-1	TGTGCCTGCAGTGCCAGGAGCTCTCATTCACCCCTCCACTTT	CACSARSSHSPLHF
TRBJ1-1	-	TRBD1	TRBV10-3	TGTGCCATCAGTGATCCCCGGGACAGGGGACCAGGGGGCACTGAAGCTTTCTTT	CAISDPRDRGPGGTEAFF
TRBJ2-7	many	-	TRBV5-1	TGCGCCAGCAGCTTAGGACAGTTCGAGCAGTACTTC	CASSLGQFEQYF
TRBJ1-3	-	-	TRBV3-1	TGTGCCAGCAGCCAAGATCTACATTCTGGAAACACCATATATTTT	CASSQDLHSGNTIYF
TRBJ2-5	once	TRBD2	TRBV20-1	TGCAGTGCTAGTTGGGGAGAGGGCACCGGGGAGGGGACCCAGTACTTC	CSASWGEGTGEGTQYF
TRBJ2-5	many	TRBD2	TRBV20-1	TGCAGTGCAATCGGGACTAGCGGGAGCCAAGAGACCCAGTACTTC	CSAIGTSGSQETQYF
TRBJ1-2	-	-	TRBV7-9	TGTGCCAGCAGCTTAGAACGAGCAGGTGGCTACACCTTC	CASSLERAGGYTF
TRBJ1-2	once	-	TRBV15	TGTGCCACATCGCTCGGACTCGGCAGGGGCCTTTTTGGCTACACCTTC	CATSLGLGRGLFGYTF
TRBJ1-2	-	-	TRBV10-3	TGTGCCATCAGTGACCATCAAGGATATGGCTACACCTTC	CAISDHQGYGYTF
TRBJ1-5	few	-	TRBV7-8	TGTGCCAGCAGCTTAGGACCACGATGGTCCGATCAGCCCCAGCATTTT	CASSLGPRWSDQPQHF
TRBJ1-1	few	-	TRBV28	TGTGCCAGCAGTTTCCCCAGGGGCAACACTGAAGCTTTCTTT	CASSFPRGNTEAFF
TRBJ1-1	few	-	TRBV19	TGTGCCAGTAGAATCAACACTGAAGCTTTCTTT	CASRINTEAFF
TRBJ1-1	few	-	TRBV2	TGTGCCAGCAGTGAACAGGGGAGCTATGAAGCTTTCTTT	CASSEQGSYEAFF
TRBJ2-5	many	-	TRBV6-6	TGTGCCAGCAGTTACCCCGGGATGTTTTTCGAGACCCAGTACTTC	CASSYPGMFFETQYF
TRBJ1-2	many	-	TRBV28	TGTGCCAGCAGGCAGACTGGGAGCTACACCTTC	CASRQTGSYTF
TRBJ1-4	many	-	TRBV9	TGTGCCAGCAGCGTAGGGCCGACCGGGGAAAAACTGTTTTTT	CASSVGPTGEKLFF
TRBJ2-7	-	TRBD2	TRBV11-2	TGTGCCAGCAGCTCCGGGACTAGCGGCTTAGGCGAGCAGTACTTC	CASSSGTSGLGEQYF
TRBJ2-7	-	TRBD1	TRBV7-2	TGTGCCAGCAGCTTAGGACAGGGGGATGAGCAGTACTTC	CASSLGQGDEQYF
TRBJ1-1	-	-	TRBV20-1	TGCAGTGCTAGGCATTGGGACATGCCTTTCTTT	CSARHWDMPFF
TRBJ2-2	-	TRBD1	TRBV7-9	TGTGCCAGCAGTTCCCCCTGGGACAGTGGGGAGCTGTTTTTT	CASSSPWDSGELFF
TRBJ1-6	many	-	TRBV6-1	TGTGCCAGCAGTCCCCGGGCTATCCTCAATTCACCCCTCCACTTT	CASSPRAILNSPLHF
TRBJ2-7	-	-	TRBV7-9	TGTGCCAGCAGCTTAGAAGGGGCGGCCTACGAGCAGTACTTC	CASSLEGAAYEQYF
TRBJ1-3	-	-	TRBV10-3	TGTGCCATCAGTGAGGGGGTAGCGGGGAACACCATATATTTT	CAISEGVAGNTIYF
TRBJ2-7	-	-	TRBV29-1	TGCAGCACGGGGGACAGTTCCTACGAGCAGTACTTC	CSTGDSSYEQYF
TRBJ2-5	many	TRBD1	TRBV5-6	TGTGCCAGCAGCGAGGTGACCGGGACAGGGGATTTGGAGACCCAGTACTTC	CASSEVTGTGDLETQYF
TRBJ1-1	few	-	TRBV15	TGTGCCACCACACAGGACACTAAAGTGGAAGCTTTCTTT	CATTQDTKVEAFF
TRBJ1-5	-	-	TRBV7-2	TGTGCCAGCAGTTTATACTCAGGGAGCAATCAGCCCCAGCATTTT	CASSLYSGSNQPQHF
TRBJ1-2	-	-	TRBV11-2	TGTGCCAGCAGCTTGGAATCAGCGGGAGGGCTTGGCTACACCTTC	CASSLESAGGLGYTF
TRBJ1-1	-	TRBD1	TRBV5-1	TGCGCCAGCAGCTGGAGGGGGCCGGACACTGAAGCTTTCTTT	CASSWRGPDTEAFF
TRBJ2-1	once	-	TRBV5-1	TGCGCCAGCAGCTTGCGCGGGAACCCCTACAATGAGCAGTTCTTC	CASSLRGNPYNEQFF
TRBJ2-3	-	-	TRBV15	TGTGCCACCAGCAGAGATACGCAGTATTTT	CATSRDTQYF
TRBJ2-5	-	-	TRBV15	TGTGCCACCAGCAGATCCGTAGGGGAAGAGACCCAGTACTTC	CATSRSVGEETQYF
TRBJ1-5	-	TRBD1	TRBV2	TGTGCCAGCAGTGCAGGGGGGGCGAATCAGCCCCAGCATTTT	CASSAGGANQPQHF
TRBJ2-7	few	-	TRBV18	TGTGCCAGCTCTCCTAACGGGCCATACGAGCAGTACTTC	CASSPNGPYEQYF
TRBJ1-4	-	TRBD1	TRBV7-9	TGTGCCAGCAGCCTCGTCGACAGGGCTAATGAAAAACTGTTTTTT	CASSLVDRANEKLFF
TRBJ1-6	many	-	TRBV5-1	TGCGCCAGCAGCGGCAGGGAGGACTCACCCCTCCACTTT	CASSGREDSPLHF
TRBJ1-1	-	-	TRBV12-3/TRBV12-4	TGTGCCAGCAGTTTAGCAGGGAACCCTGAAGCTTTCTTT	CASSLAGNPEAFF
TRBJ1-1	many	-	TRBV29-1	TGCAGCGTTGTGAGAGGGAGGTTCACTGAAGCTTTCTTT	CSVVRGRFTEAFF
TRBJ1-5	-	-	TRBV20-1	TGCAGTGCTCAGGGCCAGGGGCCTACTCAGCCCCAGCATTTT	CSAQGQGPTQPQHF
TRBJ1-5	-	TRBD1	TRBV7-9	TGTGCCAGCAGCTGGGGGACAGGGGTTTCTCAGCCCCAGCATTTT	CASSWGTGVSQPQHF
TRBJ1-2	-	-	TRBV20-1	TGCAGTGCTGCCCCCCGTACATCAGGCAACTATGGCTACACCTTC	CSAAPRTSGNYGYTF